The rows below give T cell receptor beta chains drawn from one sample of a study of T cell repertoires in cytomegalovirus infection. TCRdb ran MiXCR on the reads and lists one entry per CDR3 protein. The repertoire holds around 300,000 distinct CDR3 sequences, with 25% as singletons. Specimen: PBMCs. The receptors derive from a human donor in good health (CMV status not recorded). Some clones in this sample may be carry-over from other donors' samples. Each CDR3 is given with its conserved first and last residue. Each record gives: clone size, D gene, J gene, V gene, CDR3 protein, CDR3 DNA. D genes are given only for firm matches. Clone size is stated in some rows and not others, as once, few, many or a class when expanded.

abundance: once
d_gene: NA
j_gene: TRBJ1-3
v_gene: TRBV7-9
CDR3aa: CASSSSGTGNTIYF
CDR3nt: TGTGCCAGCAGCTCTTCAGGGACTGGAAACACCATATATTTT

abundance: few
d_gene: TRBD2
j_gene: TRBJ2-3
v_gene: TRBV11-2
CDR3aa: CASSARLAGPTDTQYF
CDR3nt: TGTGCCAGCAGCGCTCGACTAGCGGGACCCACAGATACGCAGTATTTT

abundance: few
d_gene: TRBD1
j_gene: TRBJ2-6
v_gene: TRBV19
CDR3aa: CASSTRDRGGNVLTF
CDR3nt: TGTGCCAGTAGTACCCGGGACAGGGGAGGCAACGTCCTGACTTTC

abundance: few
d_gene: TRBD2
j_gene: TRBJ2-5
v_gene: TRBV7-6
CDR3aa: CASSLAGNGRTQYF
CDR3nt: TGTGCTAGCAGCTTAGCGGGGAATGGTAGGACCCAGTACTTC

abundance: NA
d_gene: TRBD2
j_gene: TRBJ2-3
v_gene: TRBV19
CDR3aa: CASSIPNDRSSGFTDTQYF
CDR3nt: TGTGCCAGTAGTATCCCGAATGACAGATCTAGCGGGTTCACAGATACGCAGTATTTT

abundance: NA
d_gene: TRBD2
j_gene: TRBJ2-1
v_gene: TRBV5-1
CDR3aa: CASSLGPSGNVNEQFF
CDR3nt: TGCGCCAGCAGCTTGGGGCCTAGCGGAAATGTAAATGAGCAGTTCTTC

abundance: many
d_gene: NA
j_gene: TRBJ1-5
v_gene: TRBV7-8
CDR3aa: CASSDGTHQPQHF
CDR3nt: TGTGCCAGCAGCGACGGGACCCATCAGCCCCAGCATTTT

abundance: NA
d_gene: NA
j_gene: TRBJ1-5
v_gene: TRBV29-1
CDR3aa: CSVGGGTNQPQHF
CDR3nt: TGCAGCGTTGGGGGGGGTACAAATCAGCCCCAGCATTTT

abundance: NA
d_gene: TRBD2
j_gene: TRBJ2-1
v_gene: TRBV15
CDR3aa: CATSSGGGRQFNEQFF
CDR3nt: TGTGCCACCAGCAGTGGGGGGGGAAGACAATTCAATGAGCAGTTCTTC

abundance: NA
d_gene: TRBD1
j_gene: TRBJ1-2
v_gene: TRBV28
CDR3aa: CASSLLGTGTWGYTF
CDR3nt: TGTGCCAGCAGTTTACTCGGGACAGGGACTTGGGGCTACACCTTC

abundance: NA
d_gene: NA
j_gene: TRBJ2-7
v_gene: TRBV6-2/TRBV6-3
CDR3aa: CASSYYQRYRGGQYF
CDR3nt: TGTGCCAGCAGTTACTATCAGCGGTACAGGGGAGGGCAGTACTTC

abundance: few
d_gene: TRBD1
j_gene: TRBJ2-2
v_gene: TRBV30
CDR3aa: CAWSEFRTGNTGELFF
CDR3nt: TGTGCCTGGAGCGAATTCAGGACAGGGAACACCGGGGAGCTGTTTTTT

abundance: few
d_gene: TRBD2
j_gene: TRBJ2-3
v_gene: TRBV7-2
CDR3aa: CASSLSTGLGEDTQYF
CDR3nt: TGTGCCAGCAGCTTAAGCACCGGACTAGGGGAAGATACGCAGTATTTT

abundance: few
d_gene: NA
j_gene: TRBJ2-7
v_gene: TRBV7-2
CDR3aa: CASSLQEASYEQYF
CDR3nt: TGTGCCAGCAGCTTACAGGAGGCCTCCTACGAGCAGTACTTC

abundance: NA
d_gene: NA
j_gene: TRBJ1-6
v_gene: TRBV15
CDR3aa: CATSDPGSSYNSPLHF
CDR3nt: TGTGCCACCAGCGACCCCGGTAGCTCCTATAATTCACCCCTCCACTTT

abundance: many
d_gene: TRBD2
j_gene: TRBJ2-3
v_gene: TRBV7-2
CDR3aa: CASSQTSGRTTDTQYF
CDR3nt: TGTGCCAGCAGCCAAACTAGCGGGAGGACCACAGATACGCAGTATTTT

abundance: NA
d_gene: NA
j_gene: TRBJ1-1
v_gene: TRBV29-1
CDR3aa: CSVKGGGMNTEAFF
CDR3nt: TGCAGCGTGAAAGGGGGGGGTATGAACACTGAAGCTTTCTTT

abundance: few
d_gene: NA
j_gene: TRBJ2-1
v_gene: TRBV5-1
CDR3aa: CASSLVGGTDDYNEQFF
CDR3nt: TGCGCCAGCAGCTTGGTAGGTGGGACCGATGACTACAATGAGCAGTTCTTC

abundance: NA
d_gene: NA
j_gene: TRBJ2-5
v_gene: TRBV6-2/TRBV6-3
CDR3aa: CASISGRAETQYF
CDR3nt: TGTGCCAGCATCTCGGGCAGGGCGGAGACCCAGTACTTC

abundance: NA
d_gene: NA
j_gene: TRBJ2-1
v_gene: TRBV6-5
CDR3aa: CSSPRTSHEQFF
CDR3nt: TGTTCCAGCCCTCGGACCTCGCATGAGCAGTTCTTC

abundance: few
d_gene: NA
j_gene: TRBJ2-5
v_gene: TRBV28
CDR3aa: CASRGGFKRTQYF
CDR3nt: TGTGCCAGCAGAGGAGGGTTTAAGAGAACCCAGTACTTC

abundance: NA
d_gene: TRBD1
j_gene: TRBJ1-5
v_gene: TRBV10-3
CDR3aa: CATGTGLDQPQHF
CDR3nt: TGTGCCACCGGGACAGGGCTCGATCAGCCCCAGCATTTT

abundance: NA
d_gene: TRBD2
j_gene: TRBJ2-1
v_gene: TRBV10-3
CDR3aa: CAISEAGGVDEQFF
CDR3nt: TGTGCCATCAGTGAGGCGGGGGGGGTGGATGAGCAGTTCTTC

abundance: NA
d_gene: TRBD2
j_gene: TRBJ2-7
v_gene: TRBV20-1
CDR3aa: CSALPGLAGDEQYF
CDR3nt: TGCAGTGCTCTTCCTGGACTAGCGGGGGACGAGCAGTACTTC

abundance: many
d_gene: TRBD1
j_gene: TRBJ2-5
v_gene: TRBV7-7
CDR3aa: CASSLAGTEQETQYF
CDR3nt: TGTGCTAGCAGCTTGGCCGGGACAGAGCAAGAGACCCAGTACTTC

abundance: many
d_gene: NA
j_gene: TRBJ1-5
v_gene: TRBV15
CDR3aa: CATSRTRTDNQPQHF
CDR3nt: TGTGCCACCAGCAGAACGAGGACGGACAATCAGCCCCAGCATTTT

abundance: NA
d_gene: NA
j_gene: TRBJ2-5
v_gene: TRBV28
CDR3aa: CASSYPGTPETQYF
CDR3nt: TGTGCCAGCAGTTACCCGGGCACCCCAGAGACCCAGTACTTC

abundance: NA
d_gene: NA
j_gene: TRBJ1-1
v_gene: TRBV4-1
CDR3aa: CASSQDRRAGNTEAFF
CDR3nt: TGCGCCAGCAGCCAAGATCGGAGGGCCGGAAACACTGAAGCTTTCTTT

abundance: NA
d_gene: NA
j_gene: TRBJ2-3
v_gene: TRBV7-2
CDR3aa: CASSFRPGLVDTQYF
CDR3nt: TGTGCCAGCAGCTTTCGGCCGGGGCTCGTGGATACGCAGTATTTT

abundance: NA
d_gene: TRBD1
j_gene: TRBJ1-3
v_gene: TRBV29-1
CDR3aa: CSVVGQGAGNTIYF
CDR3nt: TGCAGCGTTGTGGGACAGGGCGCCGGAAACACCATATATTTT

abundance: NA
d_gene: NA
j_gene: TRBJ2-6
v_gene: TRBV10-3
CDR3aa: CAISDQGSGANVLTF
CDR3nt: TGTGCCATCAGTGATCAGGGGTCTGGGGCCAACGTCCTGACTTTC

abundance: NA
d_gene: TRBD2
j_gene: TRBJ2-7
v_gene: TRBV6-6
CDR3aa: CASSYWTSGAAYEQYF
CDR3nt: TGTGCCAGCAGTTACTGGACTAGCGGGGCCGCCTACGAGCAGTACTTC

abundance: many
d_gene: NA
j_gene: TRBJ2-2
v_gene: TRBV4-3
CDR3aa: CASSQDNRGANTGELFF
CDR3nt: TGCGCCAGCAGCCAAGATAATAGGGGGGCGAACACCGGGGAGCTGTTTTTT

abundance: few
d_gene: TRBD2
j_gene: TRBJ2-5
v_gene: TRBV28
CDR3aa: CASTVGGETQYF
CDR3nt: TGTGCCAGCACCGTGGGGGGGGAGACCCAGTACTTC

abundance: few
d_gene: NA
j_gene: TRBJ2-1
v_gene: TRBV14
CDR3aa: CASSHQVDNEQFF
CDR3nt: TGTGCCAGCAGCCACCAGGTGGACAATGAGCAGTTCTTC

abundance: many
d_gene: NA
j_gene: TRBJ1-4
v_gene: TRBV7-9
CDR3aa: CASSLGATNEKLFF
CDR3nt: TGTGCCAGCAGCTTAGGGGCAACTAATGAAAAACTGTTTTTT

abundance: NA
d_gene: TRBD1
j_gene: TRBJ2-5
v_gene: TRBV7-9
CDR3aa: CASSPRQGIQETQYF
CDR3nt: TGTGCCAGCAGCCCACGACAGGGGATCCAAGAGACCCAGTACTTC

abundance: few
d_gene: TRBD2
j_gene: TRBJ2-7
v_gene: TRBV20-1
CDR3aa: CSAGRPDRGGNEQYF
CDR3nt: TGCAGTGCTGGCCGGCCAGATCGGGGGGGCAATGAGCAGTACTTC

abundance: few
d_gene: TRBD2
j_gene: TRBJ2-7
v_gene: TRBV5-1
CDR3aa: CASSPNSGSGYEQYF
CDR3nt: TGCGCCAGCAGCCCGAACAGCGGGAGTGGATACGAGCAGTACTTC

abundance: many
d_gene: NA
j_gene: TRBJ1-6
v_gene: TRBV7-2
CDR3aa: CASSSQQGRGSPLHF
CDR3nt: TGTGCCAGCAGCTCCCAACAGGGTCGAGGATCACCCCTCCACTTT

abundance: few
d_gene: TRBD1
j_gene: TRBJ2-2
v_gene: TRBV29-1
CDR3aa: CSVVGDRMDGELFF
CDR3nt: TGCAGCGTTGTTGGGGACAGGATGGACGGGGAGCTGTTTTTT

abundance: many
d_gene: NA
j_gene: TRBJ1-5
v_gene: TRBV7-2
CDR3aa: CASSYSGWQPQHF
CDR3nt: TGTGCCAGCAGCTACTCAGGGTGGCAGCCCCAGCATTTT

abundance: many
d_gene: TRBD1
j_gene: TRBJ1-1
v_gene: TRBV20-1
CDR3aa: CSAWDRGINMNTEAFF
CDR3nt: TGCAGTGCTTGGGACAGGGGGATTAATATGAACACTGAAGCTTTCTTT

abundance: few
d_gene: NA
j_gene: TRBJ2-3
v_gene: TRBV10-3
CDR3aa: CAISALADTQYF
CDR3nt: TGTGCCATCAGTGCCCTCGCAGATACGCAGTATTTT

abundance: few
d_gene: NA
j_gene: TRBJ2-3
v_gene: TRBV24-1
CDR3aa: CATSDPRTASTDTQYF
CDR3nt: TGTGCCACCAGTGATCCCCGGACAGCCAGCACAGATACGCAGTATTTT